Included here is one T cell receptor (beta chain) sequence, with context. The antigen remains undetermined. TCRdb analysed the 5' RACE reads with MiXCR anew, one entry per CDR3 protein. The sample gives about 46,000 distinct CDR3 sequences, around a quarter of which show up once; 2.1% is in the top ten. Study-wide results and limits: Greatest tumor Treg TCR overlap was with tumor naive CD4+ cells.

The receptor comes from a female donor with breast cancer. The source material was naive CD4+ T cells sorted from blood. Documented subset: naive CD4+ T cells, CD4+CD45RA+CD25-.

CDR3 protein: CASSLDRGATGNTIYF. The CDR3 DNA is TGCGCCAGCAGCTTGGATCGGGGGGCGACCGGAAACACCATATATTTT. J is TRBJ1-3 and V is TRBV5-1; possibly TRBD1 for D (6 bases). CDR1 and CDR2 from the germline V gene are SGHRS and YFSETQ. V was shortened by 0 bases and J by 4 bases, with 14 bases between the two germline ends. The CDR3 spans 16 residues.